Included here is one T cell receptor (beta chain) sequence, with context. Its matching antigen is unknown. This specimen comes from a study of glioma-infiltrating T cells. The study's findings and limits: Only very few CDR3 sequences appeared in both tissue and blood.

Trimming cost V 7 bases and J 0 bases, with 18 bases left between them. Germline CDR1 and CDR2: MNHNS and SASEGT. The CDR3 contains 16 residues. Amplification of TCR alpha and beta CDR3 regions from RNA used iRepertoire nested multiplex PCR. TCRdb fed the multiplex PCR reads into MiXCR, producing one record per CDR3 protein. The sample has 150,000 to 200,000 distinct CDR3 sequences; roughly 32% are singletons. The V and J genes are TRBV6-1 and TRBJ1-2; weak D call: TRBD1 (6 bases). The clonotype was recovered from a human donor with low-grade glioma or glioblastoma, undergoing nonglioma brain surgery, or in good health (not recorded which). The sequenced material came from glioma tissue, nonneoplastic brain tissue, or PBMCs (not recorded which). The chain's CDR3 is CASNVAGGTPNYGYTF. CDR3 bases: TGTGCCAGCAACGTCGCCGGGGGGACACCTAACTATGGCTACACCTTC.